Listed here are 14 T cell receptor beta chains from one sample, sequenced in a study of response to subunit inactivated influenza vaccine. TCRdb redid the calling of the RT-PCR reads with MiXCR, one entry per CDR3 protein. This sample has around 150,000 distinct CDR3 sequences, with approximately 11% found just once. Sequenced here: non-naive T cells sorted from PBMCs, sampled 40 to 50 days after vaccination. The receptors come from a man aged 50 to 60 who received an inactivated influenza vaccine.

A few counts support this clonotype. This chain connects TRBV7-6 to TRBJ2-3; the match to TRBD1 covers 9 bases. The trim removed 5 bases at V and 3 bases at J, leaving 9 bases unmatched. The CDR3 contains 16 residues. Germline CDR1 SGHVS, CDR2 FNYEAQ. The CDR3 coding sequence is TGTGCCAGCAGCAGCGGACAGGGGTTACCGACAGATACGCAGTATTTT. This encodes CASSSGQGLPTDTQYF.

There are a few counts of this clonotype. V and J are TRBV20-1 and TRBJ2-7; no definite D call. This CDR3 region has 12 residues. Germline CDR1 reads DFQATT; CDR2 reads SNEGSKA (reference sequence). The V end lost 5 bases, the J end lost 2 bases, and 10 bases lay between the germline ends. In DNA form, the CDR3 reads TGCAGTGCTCGACGTAGCCCCTACGAGCAGTACTTC. It specifies CSARRSPYEQYF.

The table lists this clonotype with a few counts. The gene calls are TRBV28 and TRBJ1-1, with D hard to call. Looked up from germline, CDR1 is MDHEN and CDR2 is SYDVKM. The CDR3 runs 15 residues. Trimming took off 2 bases at V and 8 bases at J, with 18 bases between the two ends. The DNA of the CDR3 is TGTGCCAGCAGTTTACGCCCAATTCTGGACCAAGAAGCTTTCTTT. Its translation is CASSLRPILDQEAFF. The full variable domain, its missing parts supplied by reference TRBV28 and TRBJ1-1, is DVKVTQSSRYLVKRTGEKVFLECVQDMDHENMFWYRQDPGLGLRLIYFSYDVKMKEKGDIPEGYSVSREKKERFSLILESASTNQTSMYLCASSLRPILDQEAFFGQGTRLTVV.

This clonotype was detected a few times. The genes are TRBV24-1 and TRBJ2-7; D not resolved. The germline V gene has CDR1 KGHDR and CDR2 SFDVKD. V lost 3 bases and J lost 2, with 7 bases in between. This CDR3 comprises 13 residues. DNA of the CDR3: TGTGCCACCAGTGATCCCTGGACCTACGAGCAGTACTTC. Translation: CATSDPWTYEQYF.

This clonotype was found many times. The chain employs TRBV28 and TRBJ2-3, with 7 positions matching TRBD2. The CDR3 sequence is 17 residues long. The germline V gene has CDR1 MDHEN and CDR2 SYDVKM. With V trimmed by 6 bases and J by 0 bases, 12 bases remained unmatched. In nucleotides, the CDR3 is TGTGCCAGCAGGTATCCTAGCGGAACCTCTAGCACAGATACGCAGTATTTT. Residues: CASRYPSGTSSTDTQYF. Full variable domain (rest looked up from reference TRBV28 and TRBJ2-3): DVKVTQSSRYLVKRTGEKVFLECVQDMDHENMFWYRQDPGLGLRLIYFSYDVKMKEKGDIPEGYSVSREKKERFSLILESASTNQTSMYLCASRYPSGTSSTDTQYFGPGTRLTVL.

In its sample, this clonotype was seen many times. The chain uses TRBV10-3 and TRBJ1-6; D may be TRBD1 (5 bases). The CDR3 has 15 amino acids. Trimming removed 5 bases at V and 4 bases at J, with 12 bases between. In germline, CDR1 is ENHRY, CDR2 SYGVKD. The CDR3 sequence: CAISRDGVYNSPLHF. The CDR3 DNA is TGTGCCATCAGTCGGGACGGGGTGTATAATTCACCCCTCCACTTT.

This clonotype turned up a few times. V is TRBV20-1 and J is TRBJ2-1; TRBD1 aligns across 8 bases. Germline V gene sequence: CDR1 DFQATT, CDR2 SNEGSKA (reference sequence). V lost 1 base to trimming and J lost 2 bases; unmatched junction nucleotides: 7. The CDR3 consists of 16 residues. The CDR3, as DNA: TGCAGTGCTAGAGTGCTAGGACAGGGTGCCTACAATGAGCAGTTCTTC. It codes for CSARVLGQGAYNEQFF.

The CDR3 is CASSLSPGTNEKLFF. DNA of the CDR3: TGTGCCAGCAGCCTATCCCCCGGGACTAATGAAAAACTGTTTTTT. This chain connects TRBV6-1 to TRBJ1-4; D not resolved. The CDR3 has 15 amino acids. Between the trimmed V and J ends, which lost 6 bases and 2 bases, there was a span of 13 bases. The germline V gene has CDR1 MNHNS and CDR2 SASEGT.

The table lists this clonotype with a few counts. The gene calls are TRBV20-1 and TRBJ1-1; unclear D gene. Looked up from germline, CDR1 is DFQATT and CDR2 is SNEGSKA (reference sequence). Trimming pared 6 bases from V and 1 base from J, leaving 9 bases between. The CDR3 is 12 residues long. This CDR3 is CSAGRTNTEAFF. DNA for the CDR3: TGCAGTGCGGGCCGGACGAACACTGAAGCTTTCTTT.

This clonotype was counted only a few times. V and J are TRBV2 and TRBJ2-7; the D is unclear. The V gene's germline CDR1 is SNHLY and CDR2 FYNNEI. Trimming left V 3 bases short and J 7 bases short, with 4 bases between. The CDR3 length is 10 residues. CDR3: CASSDGEQYF. The CDR3 DNA follows: TGTGCCAGCAGTGACGGTGAGCAGTACTTC.

This clonotype occurred once. The rearrangement joins TRBV6-1 to TRBJ1-4; D might be TRBD1 (5 bases). Germline values: CDR1 MNHNS, CDR2 SASEGT. V lost 1 base and J 0 bases, leaving 12 bases between the germline ends. This CDR3 has 17 amino acids. CDR3 sequence reads: CASSEGQGAATNEKLFF. The CDR3 DNA reads as TGTGCCAGCAGTGAAGGGCAGGGCGCTGCAACTAATGAAAAACTGTTTTTT.

V is TRBV7-2 and J is TRBJ1-2; perhaps TRBD1 as D (6 bases). Trimming stripped 5 bases from V and 0 bases from J, with 16 bases between. The CDR3 length is 16 residues. CDR1 SGHTA and CDR2 FQGNSA come from the germline V gene. The CDR3 sequence: CASSLDRIYSNYGYTF. DNA for the CDR3: TGTGCCAGCAGCCTGGACAGAATCTATTCTAACTATGGCTACACCTTC.

The table lists this clonotype with a few counts. The chain links TRBV27 to TRBJ1-5; 10 positions match TRBD1. After removal of 5 bases from V and 2 bases from J, the junction contained 6 bases not matched to a gene. From germline, CDR1 is MNHEY and CDR2 SMNVEV (reference sequence). CDR3 length: 16 residues. CDR3 in amino acids: CASSPRDRGGNQPQHF. The CDR3 DNA follows: TGTGCCAGCAGTCCGAGGGACAGGGGAGGCAATCAGCCCCAGCATTTT.

The chain is built from TRBV18 and TRBJ2-2; 7 bases align to TRBD2. Germline values: CDR1 KGHSH, CDR2 LQKENI. The CDR3 loop spans 15 amino acids. The trim removed 1 base at V and 5 bases at J, leaving 4 bases unmatched. The CDR3 DNA is TGTGCCAGCTCACCACGGCGGGGGAGTACCGGGGAGCTGTTTTTT. This sequence encodes CASSPRRGSTGELFF.